This TCR beta chain appears in the sequencing data of a study of patients and donors after allogeneic stem cell transplantation. MiXCR was run by TCRdb on the RT-PCR reads, yielding one entry per CDR3 protein. The table has 20,000 or so distinct CDR3 sequences, 4.5% to 5% seen once; the top ten hold approximately 40%. This clonotype was seen repeatedly, ten times or more. The CDR3 length is 15 residues. Trimming pared 3 bases from V and 6 bases from J, leaving 17 bases between. CDR1 and CDR2 (germline): DFQATT, SNEGSKA (reference sequence). This receptor was identified in a human donor who was either an allogeneic HSCT recipient or a stem cell or donor lymphocyte infusion donor (not recorded which). It is not recorded whose cells these are; they may come from a transplant donor. Sequencing was performed on blood, either unsorted or a sorted T cell fraction (not recorded which). The gene calls are TRBV20-1 and TRBJ2-2; D call uncertain. The CDR3 DNA is TGCAGTGCTAGGCCCAGAGGTTTAAGAGCCGGGGAGCTGTTTTTT. It translates to CSARPRGLRAGELFF.